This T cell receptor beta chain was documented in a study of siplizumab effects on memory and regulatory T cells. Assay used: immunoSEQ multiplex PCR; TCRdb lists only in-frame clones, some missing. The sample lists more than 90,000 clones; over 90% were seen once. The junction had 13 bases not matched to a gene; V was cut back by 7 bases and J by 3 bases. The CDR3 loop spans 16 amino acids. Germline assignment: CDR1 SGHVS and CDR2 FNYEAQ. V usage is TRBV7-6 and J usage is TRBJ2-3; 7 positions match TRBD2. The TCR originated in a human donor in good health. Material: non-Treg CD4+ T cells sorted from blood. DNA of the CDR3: TGTGCCAGCACCAAGACTAGCCCACTGGGAACAGATACGCAGTATTTT. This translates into CASTKTSPLGTDTQYF.